Reported below is one T cell receptor beta chain. There is no known antigen for this receptor. Base qualities are missing; no much larger clone stands one base away. This sample is part of a study of cytomegalovirus exposure and HLA in healthy donors (TCRdb year 2017). Background on the whole study: A later analysis indicated that the 90 to 150 validation repertoires were generated on the platform also employed for the 700 or so repertoires of the first cohort. The study aimed to test whether cataloging public T cell receptors could reveal signatures of past pathogen exposure. Along with the roughly 670-subject first cohort, a separate validation cohort of over a hundred different subjects was used. High-throughput TCR immunosequencing, statistical association of individual TCRs with disease status, and machine learning were combined to predict cytomegalovirus infection status.

Paper-wide results and their limitations: The study gave a list of 150 to 200 TCR beta chains associated with cytomegalovirus. While some public TCRs were present in many individuals, most TCR sequences turned up only very rarely across donors. It was suggested by the authors that the approach could potentially be generalized to other disease states and immunological phenotypes. All 120 or so repertoires were used to score co-occurrence in the validation cohort in a later analysis, because that analysis had no HLA typing for the cohort. The classifier was reported to diagnose cytomegalovirus status with high specificity and sensitivity in both the original and validation cohorts. Subsequent analysis determined that TCRs grouped into clusters in the first cohort also showed a tendency toward co-occurrence across the 120 or so validation repertoires, and 85% to 95% of cluster scores exceeded 0. In vitro tests confirmed that a few of the cytomegalovirus-associated TCR beta chains recognize cytomegalovirus antigens.

Separate from the approximately 670-subject first cohort, the validation cohort of roughly 110 subjects was the group to which the donors belonged. To prepare the library, the immunoSEQ multiplex PCR assay was applied. In the source study's methods: A statistical classification framework was developed to diagnose cytomegalovirus status using the catalog of TCR beta chain sequences. Not all clones reach the TCRdb copy of this immuneACCESS table, which keeps in-frame sequences only. Checked studies attribute under half of the gap to unresolved V genes and leave the rest unexplained. From that table come the V and J calls and clone size; the DNA was used to work out D and trimming. This sample gives some 140,000 clones in total; about nine tenths of them show up just once. The ten largest clones capture less than 3.5% of the sample. Sequencing used PBMCs. The TCR comes from a man aged 18 to 30 in good health and CMV-seronegative.

CDR3 reads: CASSLTGLAGAGELFF. The DNA reads as follows: TGTGCCAGCAGCTTGACCGGACTAGCGGGAGCCGGGGAGCTGTTTTTT. The chain uses TRBV11-2 and TRBJ2-2; TRBD2 fits 13 bases in the junction. V ends up 3 bases short and J 6 bases short, with an unmatched junction base count of 4. Counted from cysteine to phenylalanine, this CDR3 has 16 amino acids. Just CDR3 DNA is preserved here, 48 bases in frame from base 1. CDR1 is given as SGHAT and CDR2 as FQNNGV, both from the germline V gene.